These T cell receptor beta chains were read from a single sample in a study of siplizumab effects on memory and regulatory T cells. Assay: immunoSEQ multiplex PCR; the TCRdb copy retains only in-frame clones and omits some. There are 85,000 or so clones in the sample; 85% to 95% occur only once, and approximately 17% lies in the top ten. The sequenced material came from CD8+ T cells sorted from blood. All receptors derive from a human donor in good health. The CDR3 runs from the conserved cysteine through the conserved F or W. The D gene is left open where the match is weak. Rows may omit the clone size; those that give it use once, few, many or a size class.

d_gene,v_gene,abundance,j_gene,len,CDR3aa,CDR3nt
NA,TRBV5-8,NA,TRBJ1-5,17,CASSLEYKGPNNQPQHF,TGTGCCAGCAGCTTGGAATATAAGGGGCCTAACAATCAGCCCCAGCATTTT
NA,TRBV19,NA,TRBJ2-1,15,CASGLLHLSYNEQFF,TGTGCCAGTGGTTTACTACACCTCTCCTACAATGAGCAGTTCTTC
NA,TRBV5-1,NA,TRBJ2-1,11,CASRQNNEQFF,TGCGCCAGCAGACAAAACAATGAGCAGTTCTTC
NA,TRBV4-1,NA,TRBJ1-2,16,CASSQKTGNRDYGYTF,TGCGCCAGCAGCCAAAAGACAGGCAACCGGGACTATGGCTACACCTTC
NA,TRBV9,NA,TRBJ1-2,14,CASSARVDSYGYTF,TGTGCCAGCAGCGCGAGAGTCGACAGCTATGGCTACACCTTC
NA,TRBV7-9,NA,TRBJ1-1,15,CASSLFLGPNTEAFF,TGTGCCAGCAGTCTATTCCTGGGACCGAACACTGAAGCTTTCTTT
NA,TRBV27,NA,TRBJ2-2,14,CASSPIVDSGELFF,TGTGCCAGCAGCCCCATTGTTGATTCCGGGGAGCTGTTTTTT
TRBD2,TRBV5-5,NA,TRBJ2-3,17,CASSLSRTSGSADTQCF,TGTGCCAGCAGCTTATCGCGGACTAGCGGGAGTGCAGATACGCAGTGTTTT
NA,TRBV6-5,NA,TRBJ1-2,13,CASSLVGSYGYTF,TGTGCCAGCAGTTTAGTAGGATCTTATGGCTACACCTTC
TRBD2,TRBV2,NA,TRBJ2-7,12,CASSAGGYEQYF,TGTGCCAGCAGCGCGGGAGGTTACGAGCAGTACTTC
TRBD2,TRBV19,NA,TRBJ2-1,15,CASSTTSGSLNEQFF,TGTGCCAGTAGTACCACTAGCGGGAGTCTCAATGAGCAGTTCTTC
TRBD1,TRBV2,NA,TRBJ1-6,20,CASSWDRGINANSYNSPLHF,TGTGCCAGCAGTTGGGACAGGGGTATCAATGCCAACTCCTATAATTCACCCCTCCACTTT
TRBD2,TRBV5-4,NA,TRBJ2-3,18,CASSFTPSSGVRADTQYF,TGTGCCAGCAGCTTTACCCCCTCTAGCGGGGTAAGGGCAGATACGCAGTATTTT
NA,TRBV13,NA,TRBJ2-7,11,CASRKGYEQYF,TGTGCCAGCAGGAAGGGGTACGAGCAGTACTTC
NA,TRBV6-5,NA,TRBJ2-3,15,CASSYSIRAGDTQYF,TGTGCCAGCAGTTACTCGATTCGAGCGGGAGATACGCAGTATTTT
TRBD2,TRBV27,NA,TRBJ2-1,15,CASSPTGLADNEQFF,TGTGCCAGCAGTCCAACGGGACTAGCGGACAATGAGCAGTTCTTC
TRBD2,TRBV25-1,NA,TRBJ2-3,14,CACKMKRETDTQYF,TGTGCCTGCAAAATGAAGCGGGAAACAGATACGCAGTATTTT
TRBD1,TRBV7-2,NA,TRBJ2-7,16,CASSPSTGTGTYEQYF,TGTGCCAGCAGCCCCTCAACCGGGACAGGTACCTACGAGCAGTACTTC
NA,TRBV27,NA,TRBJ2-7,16,CASSLSGRDYSYEQYF,TGTGCCAGCAGTTTATCGGGGCGGGATTACTCCTACGAGCAGTACTTC
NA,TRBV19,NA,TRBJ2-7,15,CASSHGTRGTYEQYF,TGTGCCAGTAGTCACGGGACTCGGGGAACCTACGAGCAGTACTTC
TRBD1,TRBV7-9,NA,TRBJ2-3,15,CATTRGTGNTDTQYF,TGTGCCACCACCCGAGGGACAGGGAACACAGATACGCAGTATTTT
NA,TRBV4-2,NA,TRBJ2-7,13,CASSQPGDYEQYF,TGTGCCAGCAGCCAACCCGGAGACTACGAGCAGTACTTC
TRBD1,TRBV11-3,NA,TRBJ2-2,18,CASSLGFAGTETTGELFF,TGTGCCAGCAGCTTAGGGTTCGCCGGGACAGAAACCACCGGGGAGCTGTTTTTT
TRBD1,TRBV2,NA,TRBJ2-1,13,CACAGGTGNEQFF,TGTGCCTGCGCCGGAGGGACAGGCAATGAGCAGTTCTTC
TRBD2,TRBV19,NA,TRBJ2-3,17,CASSWASGRESTDTQYF,TGTGCCAGTAGTTGGGCTAGCGGGAGGGAAAGCACAGATACGCAGTATTTT
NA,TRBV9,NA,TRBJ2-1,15,CASSVASGEYNEQFF,TGTGCCAGCAGCGTAGCGTCCGGGGAGTACAATGAGCAGTTCTTC
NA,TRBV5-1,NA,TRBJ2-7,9,CASSFEQYF,TGCGCCAGCAGCTTCGAGCAGTACTTC
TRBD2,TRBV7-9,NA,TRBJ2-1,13,CASSLLAGDEQFF,TGTGCCAGCAGCTTACTGGCGGGAGATGAGCAGTTCTTC
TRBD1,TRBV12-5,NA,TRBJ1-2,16,CASGLEGDRGFGGYTF,TGTGCTAGTGGTTTGGAAGGGGACAGGGGTTTCGGAGGCTACACCTTC
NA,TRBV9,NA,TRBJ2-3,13,CASSVSSEDTQYF,TGTGCCAGCAGCGTATCGAGTGAGGATACGCAGTATTTT
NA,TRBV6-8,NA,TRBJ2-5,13,CASSYRNQETQYF,TGTGCCAGCAGTTACCGGAACCAAGAGACCCAGTACTTC
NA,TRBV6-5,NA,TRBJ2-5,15,CASSSRRVERETQYF,TGTGCCAGCAGTTCCCGAAGGGTTGAGAGGGAGACCCAGTACTTC
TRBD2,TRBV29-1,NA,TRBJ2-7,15,CSVEETSGRVSEQYF,TGCAGCGTTGAAGAGACTAGCGGGAGAGTCTCCGAGCAGTACTTC
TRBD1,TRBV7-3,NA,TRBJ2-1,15,CASSQSPDRYNEQFF,TGTGCCAGCAGCCAATCCCCGGACAGGTACAATGAGCAGTTCTTC
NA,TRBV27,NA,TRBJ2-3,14,CASSLDGSTDTQYF,TGTGCCAGCAGTTTAGATGGTAGCACAGATACGCAGTATTTT
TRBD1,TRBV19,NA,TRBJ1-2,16,CASFAGQGDLIYGYTF,TGTGCCAGTTTCGCGGGACAGGGGGATTTAATCTATGGCTACACCTTC
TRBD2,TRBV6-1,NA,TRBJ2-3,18,CASSDFTSGRASTDTQYF,TGTGCCAGCAGTGATTTCACTAGCGGGAGGGCTAGCACAGATACGCAGTATTTT
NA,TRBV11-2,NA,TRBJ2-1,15,CASSPGQLYNNEQFF,TGTGCCAGCAGCCCCGGACAGCTGTATAACAATGAGCAGTTCTTC
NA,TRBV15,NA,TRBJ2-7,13,CATSRVEEDEQYF,TGTGCCACCAGCAGAGTGGAAGAGGACGAGCAGTACTTC
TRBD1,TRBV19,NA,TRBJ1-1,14,CASKEGQGNTEAFF,TGTGCCAGTAAGGAGGGACAGGGGAACACTGAAGCTTTCTTT
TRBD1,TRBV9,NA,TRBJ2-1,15,CASSSWDRGSDEQFF,TGTGCCAGCAGCTCTTGGGACAGGGGGTCGGATGAGCAGTTCTTC
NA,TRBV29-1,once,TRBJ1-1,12,CSVVSDFPEAFF,TGCAGCGTTGTATCGGATTTTCCTGAAGCTTTCTTT
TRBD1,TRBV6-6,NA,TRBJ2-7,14,CASSYKQGAVEQYF,TGTGCCAGCAGTTACAAGCAGGGGGCGGTCGAGCAGTACTTC
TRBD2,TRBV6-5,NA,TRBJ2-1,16,CASSYSLAGDNNEQFF,TGTGCCAGCAGTTACTCCCTAGCGGGCGACAACAATGAGCAGTTCTTC
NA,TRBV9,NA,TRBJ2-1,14,CASSVAGLEGEQFF,TGTGCCAGCAGCGTAGCAGGTCTGGAGGGTGAGCAGTTCTTC
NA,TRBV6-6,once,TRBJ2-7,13,CASSYMGYYEQYF,TGTGCCAGCAGTTATATGGGATACTACGAGCAGTACTTC
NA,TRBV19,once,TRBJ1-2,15,CASSSLPQVNYGYTF,TGTGCCAGTAGCTCTCTTCCGCAGGTTAACTATGGCTACACCTTC
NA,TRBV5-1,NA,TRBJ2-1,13,CASSWTDYNEQFF,TGCGCCAGCAGCTGGACCGATTACAATGAGCAGTTCTTC
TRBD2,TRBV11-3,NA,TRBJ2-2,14,CASSHLAGVVELFF,TGTGCCAGCAGCCATCTAGCGGGAGTAGTGGAGCTGTTTTTT
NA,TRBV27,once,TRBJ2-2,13,CASSSGVNGELFF,TGTGCCAGCAGTTCAGGGGTTAACGGGGAGCTGTTTTTT
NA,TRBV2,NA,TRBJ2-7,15,CASSDFRGSSYEQYF,TGTGCCAGCAGTGATTTCCGGGGAAGCTCCTACGAGCAGTACTTC
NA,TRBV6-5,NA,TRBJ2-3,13,CASHRGPADTQYF,TGTGCCAGCCACCGAGGGCCCGCAGATACGCAGTATTTT
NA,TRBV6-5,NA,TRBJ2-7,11,CASSPQGQQYF,TGTGCCAGCAGTCCACAGGGTCAGCAGTACTTC
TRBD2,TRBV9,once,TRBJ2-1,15,CASHPGGSSYNEQFF,TGTGCCTCCCACCCTGGCGGGAGCTCCTACAATGAGCAGTTCTTC
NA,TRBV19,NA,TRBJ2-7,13,CASSYSTGYEQYF,TGTGCCAGTAGTTACTCGACAGGTTACGAGCAGTACTTC